Shown below are 22 T cell receptor beta chains from a single sample sequenced in a study of a mutant IDH1 vaccine in newly diagnosed glioma. Assay used: immunoSEQ multiplex PCR; TCRdb lists only in-frame clones, some missing. The repertoire holds about 92,000 clones, with approximately 83% as singletons. Time point meaning: baseline, week 1 (first vaccination visit). Treatment given: pre-vaccination baseline after standard-of-care therapy. The sequences come from PBMCs, collected from a glioma patient treated with radiotherapy, temozolomide or both. These receptors all come from a woman between 50 and 59 years old with glioma.

The J gene is TRBJ2-2, the V gene TRBV5-1, with D perhaps TRBD1 or TRBD2 (6 bases each). V was cut by 4 bases and J by 1 base, with 14 bases left in between. Per germline, CDR1 SGHRS and CDR2 YFSETQ. The CDR3 totals 16 residues. The CDR3 nucleotides read TGCGCCAGCAGCAGGATGGAGGGGGTGAACACCGGGGAGCTGTTTTTT. Its translation is CASSRMEGVNTGELFF.

V usage is TRBV11-3 and J usage is TRBJ1-2; D remains unclear. The CDR3 loop spans 14 amino acids. CDR1 SGHNT and CDR2 YENEEA come from the germline V gene. The V end was cut by 6 bases, the J end by 3 bases, with 14 bases between. CDR3 residues: CASRSGPGDYGYTF. The CDR3 nucleotides are TGTGCCAGCAGGTCCGGGCCTGGCGACTATGGCTACACCTTC.

The CDR3 spells CATSSRLAGAQETQYF. Written as DNA, the CDR3 is TGTGCCACCAGCTCCCGCCTAGCGGGGGCCCAAGAGACCCAGTACTTC. The chain is built from TRBV15 and TRBJ2-5; 10 nucleotides agree with TRBD2. The CDR3 spans 16 residues. V lost 5 bases to trimming and J lost 1 base; unmatched junction nucleotides: 7. Germline V lookup: CDR1 LNHNV, CDR2 YYDKDF (reference sequence). Using reference TRBV15 and TRBJ2-5 for the parts outside the CDR3, the full variable domain is DAMVIQNPRYQVTQFGKPVTLSCSQTLNHNVMYWYQQKSSQAPKLLFHYYDKDFNNEADTPDNFQSRRPNTSFCFLDIRSPGLGDTAMYLCATSSRLAGAQETQYFGPGTRLLVL.

This clone was picked up a small number of times. The chain couples TRBV30 to TRBJ1-1; D may be TRBD1 (5 bases). This CDR3 comprises 13 residues. V dropped 5 bases and J dropped 3 bases, with 13 bases sitting between them. The germline V gene has CDR1 GTSNPN and CDR2 SVGIG (reference sequence). Here the CDR3 reads CAWGQGPDTEAFF. The CDR3 bases are TGTGCCTGGGGCCAGGGCCCGGACACTGAAGCTTTCTTT.

The chain links TRBV5-8 to TRBJ1-5; D uncertain. Germline V lookup: CDR1 SGHTS, CDR2 YDEGEE. The CDR3 is made up of 10 amino acids. Deletions cut 1 base from V and 8 bases from J, with 1 base between. The CDR3 DNA reads as TGTGCCAGCAGCTTGAAGCCCCAGCATTTT. Its protein product is CASSLKPQHF.

V usage is TRBV10-1 and J usage is TRBJ2-2; TRBD2 aligns across 9 bases. Per germline, CDR1 WNHNN and CDR2 SYGVQD (reference sequence). This CDR3 has 14 residues. With 6 bases clipped from V and 3 bases from J, the junction kept 2 bases outside the gene matches. The DNA of the CDR3 is TGCGCCAGCAGGGAGCGGGGGGACACCGGGGAGCTGTTTTTT. As protein: CASRERGDTGELFF.

This chain joins TRBV5-4 and TRBJ2-7; 7 positions agree with TRBD2. This CDR3 is built from 12 residues. V was clipped by 2 bases and J by 7 bases; unmatched bases: 3. Germline V CDR1 and CDR2: SGHNT, YYREEE (reference sequence). The CDR3 bases are TGTGCCAGCAGCTTCTGGGGGGGGGAGCAGTACTTC. Encoded protein: CASSFWGGEQYF.

The count of this clone is one. This chain connects TRBV29-1 to TRBJ1-2; D ambiguous. Deletions cut 7 bases from V and 0 bases from J, with 6 bases between. The CDR3 runs to 11 residues. From germline, CDR1 is SQVTM and CDR2 ANQGSEA. The CDR3 DNA reads as TGCAGCGGTCAGACTAACTATGGCTACACCTTC. Residues: CSGQTNYGYTF. Full variable domain (rest looked up from reference TRBV29-1 and TRBJ1-2): SAVISQKPSRDICQRGTSLTIQCQVDSQVTMMFWYRQQPGQSLTLIATANQGSEATYESGFVIDKFPISRPNLTFSTLTVSNMSPEDSSIYLCSGQTNYGYTFGSGTRLTVV.

The V call is TRBV29-1, the J call TRBJ2-3; 10 nucleotides align to TRBD1. This CDR3 has 14 amino acids. CDR1 and CDR2 from the germline V gene are SQVTM and ANQGSEA. With V trimmed by 4 bases and J by 4 bases, 5 bases remained unmatched. This CDR3 reads CSVVGTGASDTQYF. Written as DNA, the CDR3 is TGCAGCGTTGTCGGGACAGGGGCTTCAGATACGCAGTATTTT.

This clone appeared a single time. The gene calls are TRBV5-1 and TRBJ2-7, with D tentatively TRBD1 or TRBD2 (5 bases each). V was trimmed by 0 bases and J by 2 bases, leaving 15 bases between them. CDR1 and CDR2 from the germline V gene are SGHRS and YFSETQ. This CDR3 spans 16 amino acids. The CDR3 DNA sequence: TGCGCCAGCAGCTTGGCTTGGGGACGGAAAACCTACGAGCAGTACTTC. Amino acids: CASSLAWGRKTYEQYF. Full variable domain (rest looked up from reference TRBV5-1 and TRBJ2-7): KAGVTQTPRYLIKTRGQQVTLSCSPISGHRSVSWYQQTPGQGLQFLFEYFSETQRNKGNFPGRFSGRQFSNSRSEMNVSTLELGDSALYLCASSLAWGRKTYEQYFGPGTRLTVT.

The chain combines TRBV7-6 with TRBJ2-7, with D tentatively TRBD1 (7 bases). CDR1 is SGHVS and CDR2 is FNYEAQ in the germline V gene. This CDR3 is built from 15 residues. V lost 1 base, J lost 6 bases, and 16 bases lay in between. The CDR3 nucleotides read TGTGCCAGCAGCTTAGGGCGGGACAGCTCTGGCGAGCAGTACTTC. Translating it yields CASSLGRDSSGEQYF.

The chain employs TRBV5-1 and TRBJ1-2; unclear D gene. The length of the CDR3 is 15 residues. Trimming left V 1 base short and J 2 bases short, with 12 bases between. Germline CDR1 and CDR2: SGHRS and YFSETQ. CDR3 bases: TGCGCCAGCAGCTTGTATACAGACCGAAACTATGGCTACACCTTC. Protein product: CASSLYTDRNYGYTF.

In DNA form, the CDR3 reads TGTGCCAGCAGCTCCGCCAGGACAGGTTTCATGTACCAAGAGACCCAGTACTTC. Residues: CASSSARTGFMYQETQYF. This chain joins TRBV11-2 and TRBJ2-5, with TRBD1 matching 7 bases. Germline CDR1 reads SGHAT; CDR2 reads FQNNGV. This CDR3 has 18 amino acids. V shed 4 bases, J shed 0 bases, and the junction held 14 bases outside the gene matches.

This clone was detected only a few times. The V call is TRBV7-9, the J call TRBJ2-1; D call uncertain. V was clipped by 4 bases and J by 9 bases, with 7 bases between them. The CDR3 has 11 residues. Germline V CDR1 and CDR2: SEHNR, FQNEAQ (reference sequence). The CDR3 region has the DNA TGTGCCAGCAGCTCAGGCGGTGAGCAGTTCTTC. Protein product: CASSSGGEQFF.

V gene TRBV5-1 combines with J gene TRBJ1-3, with D tentatively TRBD1 (5 bases). The CDR3 length is 19 residues. The germline V gene encodes CDR1 SGHRS and CDR2 YFSETQ. V lost 0 bases and J 1 base, leaving 20 bases between the germline ends. CDR3 DNA: TGCGCCAGCAGCTTGGTAGCTATACAGCGGGGGGAATCTGGAAACACCATATATTTT. The encoded protein is CASSLVAIQRGESGNTIYF.

The V call is TRBV6-1, the J call TRBJ1-3, with D perhaps matching TRBD1 (5 bases). This CDR3 region has 15 residues. CDR1 is MNHNS and CDR2 is SASEGT in the germline V gene. Trimming left V 6 bases short and J 3 bases short, with 15 bases between. Here the CDR3 reads CASRGSFGGGNTIYF. In DNA, the CDR3 is TGTGCCAGCAGGGGGTCGTTCGGGGGTGGAAACACCATATATTTT.

This clone came up a few times. This chain joins TRBV6-4 and TRBJ1-5; tentative D call: TRBD1 (6 bases). Germline V lookup: CDR1 MRHNA, CDR2 SNTAGT. Trimming removed 4 bases from V and 3 bases from J, with 19 bases in between. The CDR3 is made up of 17 amino acids. CDR3 sequence reads: CASSVTTTGKVNQPQHF. The CDR3 coding sequence is TGTGCCAGCAGTGTCACAACAACAGGGAAAGTCAATCAGCCCCAGCATTTT.

The chain has TRBV28 and TRBJ2-2; D remains ambiguous. Per the germline V gene, CDR1 is MDHEN and CDR2 is SYDVKM. V lost 5 bases and J 1 base, leaving 2 bases between the germline ends. The CDR3 sequence is 12 residues long. The CDR3 here is CASSQNTGELFF. DNA for the CDR3: TGTGCCAGCAGTCAGAACACCGGGGAGCTGTTTTTT.

The chain has TRBV9 and TRBJ2-3; D could derive from TRBD1 or TRBD2 (6 bases each). Germline V CDR1 and CDR2: SGDLS, YYNGEE. The length of the CDR3 is 14 residues. V was pared by 2 bases and J by 6 bases, with 13 bases between. This chain's CDR3 is CASSVGGRSDTQYF. CDR3 nucleotide sequence: TGTGCCAGCAGCGTGGGGGGCCGATCGGATACGCAGTATTTT.

This clone came up once. The chain uses TRBV7-9 and TRBJ1-5; D is undetermined. This CDR3 region has 17 residues. V was pared by 1 base and J by 0 bases, with 13 bases between. Per the germline V gene, CDR1 is SEHNR and CDR2 is FQNEAQ (reference sequence). CDR3 sequence (DNA): TGTGCCAGCAGCTTAGAGCCGGGCAGCAATAGCAATCAGCCCCAGCATTTT. Its protein is CASSLEPGSNSNQPQHF. Supplemented by reference TRBV7-9 and TRBJ1-5, the full variable domain reads DTGVSQNPRHKITKRGQNVTFRCDPISEHNRLYWYRQTLGQGPEFLTYFQNEAQLEKSRLLSDRFSAERPKGSFSTLEIQRTEQGDSAMYLCASSLEPGSNSNQPQHFGDGTRLSIL.

The genes are TRBV2 and TRBJ1-1, with TRBD1 matching 10 bases. This CDR3 has 16 amino acids. V shed 6 bases, J shed 1 base, and the junction held 8 bases outside the gene matches. Germline V lookup: CDR1 SNHLY, CDR2 FYNNEI. DNA of the CDR3: TGTGCCAGCAGGGTGGACAGGGGGGTAACGAACACTGAAGCTTTCTTT. Protein sequence: CASRVDRGVTNTEAFF.

The chain carries TRBV2 and TRBJ2-5; the match to TRBD2 covers 9 bases. J was trimmed by 4 bases and V by 7 bases; bases with no gene match: 10. This CDR3 has 15 amino acids. CDR1 is SNHLY and CDR2 is FYNNEI in the germline V gene. CDR3 sequence reads: CASKRQRGAPETQYF. The CDR3 bases are TGTGCCAGCAAACGGCAGCGGGGGGCCCCAGAGACCCAGTACTTC.